Below, 27 T cell receptor beta chains from the same sample are listed, as sequenced in a study of Tregs in tolerant kidney transplant recipients. TCRdb's table, derived via immunoSEQ multiplex PCR, lists solely in-frame clones and lacks some. The profile shows under 100,000 clones, approximately 94% of them singletons. The sequencing input was CD8+ T cells from blood. The receptors derive from a human donor in good health.

The chain employs TRBV9 and TRBJ1-2; TRBD1 is a possible D gene (5 bases). The germline V gene has CDR1 SGDLS and CDR2 YYNGEE. The V end was cut by 3 bases, the J end by 4 bases, with 13 bases between. The CDR3 totals 14 residues. As DNA, the CDR3 is TGTGCCAGCAGCGGAGGACTTGGGGGCTATGGCTACACCTTC. The encoded protein is CASSGGLGGYGYTF. The full variable domain, rest sourced from reference TRBV9 and TRBJ1-2, is DSGVTQTPKHLITATGQRVTLRCSPRSGDLSVYWYQQSLDQGLQFLIQYYNGEERAKGNILERFSAQQFPDLHSELNLSSLELGDSALYFCASSGGLGGYGYTFGSGTRLTVV.

The genes are TRBV6-4 and TRBJ1-2; 7 bases align to TRBD1. The length of the CDR3 is 13 residues. Germline assignment: CDR1 MRHNA and CDR2 SNTAGT. The V gene end was trimmed by 3 bases and the J gene end by 4 bases; junction bases not matched to a gene: 2. CDR3 sequence (DNA): TGTGCCAGCAGTGAGGGGGACAGCTATGGCTACACCTTC. This sequence encodes CASSEGDSYGYTF.

This sequence joins TRBV6-6 and TRBJ1-3; the match to TRBD1 covers 7 bases. In germline, CDR1 is MNHNY, CDR2 SVGAGI (reference sequence). The CDR3 length is 15 residues. V gave up 5 bases and J gave up 8 bases; unmatched junction bases: 12. The CDR3 protein is CASSNPPGGLHTIYF. The CDR3 DNA follows: TGTGCCAGCAGTAACCCCCCAGGGGGTCTACACACCATATATTTT.

The genes are TRBV14 and TRBJ1-6; TRBD1 is a possible D gene (6 bases). CDR1 is SGHDN, CDR2 FVKESK, per germline. With 3 bases removed from V and 12 bases from J, the gap between germline ends came to 21 bases. The CDR3 runs to 16 residues. The CDR3 nucleotides read TGTGCCAGCAGCCAGCTATCCGGGACACCAACAGGACCCCTCCACTTT. It yields the protein CASSQLSGTPTGPLHF. The whole variable domain, remainder taken from reference TRBV14 and TRBJ1-6, is EAGVTQFPSHSVIEKGQTVTLRCDPISGHDNLYWYRRVMGKEIKFLLHFVKESKQDESGMPNNRFLAERTGGTYSTLKVQPAELEDSGVYFCASSQLSGTPTGPLHFGNGTRLTVT.

This clone was counted a single time. V is TRBV5-6 and J is TRBJ2-7, with D possibly called TRBD1 or TRBD2 (6 bases each). Trimming removed 4 bases from V and 1 base from J, with 12 bases in between. The germline V gene encodes CDR1 SGHDT and CDR2 YYEEEE. The CDR3 sequence is 14 residues long. The CDR3 loop is CASSPGAGSYEQYF. CDR3 nucleotides: TGTGCCAGCAGCCCGGGGGCGGGATCCTACGAGCAGTACTTC.

The genes are TRBV6-5 and TRBJ2-2; no reliable D call. V was shortened by 3 bases and J by 4 bases, with 6 bases between the two germline ends. The CDR3 runs 13 residues. Germline V gives CDR1 MNHEY, CDR2 SVGAGI. In DNA, the CDR3 is TGTGCCAGCAGTTATATGGTCACCGGGGAGCTGTTTTTT. As protein: CASSYMVTGELFF.

The rearrangement links TRBV7-6 to TRBJ2-5; D assignment may be TRBD1 or TRBD2 (6 bases each). The CDR3 contains 14 residues. The germline V and J ends were trimmed by 3 bases and 5 bases, with 13 bases remaining between them. CDR1 and CDR2 from the germline V gene are SGHVS and FNYEAQ. CDR3 protein: CASSFSGGLETQYF. In DNA form, the CDR3 reads TGTGCCAGCAGCTTCAGTGGGGGGCTTGAGACCCAGTACTTC.

This clone was counted only a few times. V usage is TRBV10-3 and J usage is TRBJ2-7; D is ambiguous. The germline CDR1 and CDR2 sequences are ENHRY and SYGVKD. The CDR3 runs to 16 residues. Deletions cut 0 bases from V and 5 bases from J, with 17 bases between. The CDR3 DNA reads TGTGCCATCAGTGAGTCGGGTAGCCAGGTCCCCGACGAGCAGTACTTC. This gives the protein CAISESGSQVPDEQYF.

The chain has TRBV6-4 and TRBJ1-1; D is possibly TRBD1 (5 bases). Germline CDR1 is MRHNA and CDR2 is SNTAGT. The CDR3 is 15 residues long. V lost 0 bases, J lost 5 bases, and 13 bases lay in between. The CDR3 DNA sequence: TGTGCCAGCAGTGACTCGATGGGGGGAATGACTGAAGCTTTCTTT. Translated, it gives CASSDSMGGMTEAFF.

This clone is classed as medium-sized. This same CDR3 is encoded by further DNA sequences in the sample. CDR3 region: CASSGLAGGPDTQYF. For the CDR3, the DNA is TGTGCCAGCAGTGGCCTAGCGGGGGGGCCGGATACGCAGTATTTT. The gene calls are TRBV6-1 and TRBJ2-3; 12 nucleotides agree with TRBD2. CDR1 and CDR2 from the germline V gene are MNHNS and SASEGT. The CDR3 consists of 15 residues. V lost 4 bases and J lost 6; bases outside the gene matches: 5.

This clone was seen a single time. V and J are TRBV19 and TRBJ2-5, with D possibly being TRBD2 (6 bases). Trimming stripped 6 bases from V and 5 bases from J, with 13 bases between. Germline loops: CDR1 LNHDA, CDR2 SQIVND (reference sequence). CDR3 length: 13 residues. This CDR3 is CASRASAKETQYF. CDR3 nucleotides: TGTGCCAGTAGAGCTAGCGCGAAGGAGACCCAGTACTTC. The full variable domain, with the rest looked up from reference TRBV19 and TRBJ2-5, is DGGITQSPKYLFRKEGQNVTLSCEQNLNHDAMYWYRQDPGQGLRLIYYSQIVNDFQKGDIAEGYSVSREKKESFPLTVTSAQKNPTAFYLCASRASAKETQYFGPGTRLLVL.

The V call is TRBV9, the J call TRBJ1-1; D not certain. This CDR3 comprises 14 residues. The germline CDR1 and CDR2 sequences are SGDLS and YYNGEE. Trimming pared 6 bases from V and 0 bases from J, leaving 12 bases between. Here the CDR3 reads CASTKEAVNTEAFF. CDR3 nucleotides: TGTGCCAGCACCAAAGAGGCGGTGAACACTGAAGCTTTCTTT.

The chain joins TRBV5-4 to TRBJ2-1; D unresolved. This CDR3 has 13 residues. In germline, CDR1 is SGHNT, CDR2 YYREEE (reference sequence). V was cut by 0 bases and J by 10 bases, with 11 bases left in between. DNA for the CDR3: TGTGCCAGCAGCTTGGGCCCGGCCACAGAGCAGTTCTTC. Translating gives CASSLGPATEQFF. Full variable domain (missing parts from reference TRBV5-4 and TRBJ2-1): ETGVTQSPTHLIKTRGQQVTLRCSSQSGHNTVSWYQQALGQGPQFIFQYYREEENGRGNFPPRFSGLQFPNYSSELNVNALELDDSALYLCASSLGPATEQFFGPGTRLTVL.

The genes are TRBV6-1 and TRBJ2-3, with 7 bases that match TRBD2. V was pared by 2 bases and J by 3 bases, with 8 bases of the junction left unmatched. The germline gives CDR1 MNHNS, CDR2 SASEGT. CDR3 length: 16 residues. The CDR3 nucleotides are TGTGCCAGCAGTGAATCAAGGGCCGGGGGGACAGATACGCAGTATTTT. As protein: CASSESRAGGTDTQYF.

The J gene is TRBJ1-4, the V gene TRBV9; D might be TRBD1 (6 bases). CDR3 length: 17 amino acids. Germline loops: CDR1 SGDLS, CDR2 YYNGEE. V was clipped by 3 bases and J by 6 bases, with 21 bases between them. CDR3 in amino acids: CASSEGDGGWFYEKLFF. DNA for the CDR3: TGTGCCAGCAGCGAGGGGGACGGGGGTTGGTTTTATGAAAAACTGTTTTTT.

This clone was picked up a small number of times. The rearrangement uses TRBV6-1 and TRBJ1-6; TRBD1 might be the D (5 bases). CDR3 length equals 13 residues. Between the trimmed V and J ends, which lost 3 bases and 5 bases, there was a span of 5 bases. Germline CDR1 and CDR2: MNHNS and SASEGT. As DNA, the CDR3 is TGTGCCAGCAGTGACAGGGATAATTCACCCCTCCACTTT. Translated: CASSDRDNSPLHF.

This clone came up once. The chain uses TRBV2 and TRBJ2-1; no reliable D call. The V and J ends lost 6 bases and 0 bases respectively, with 12 bases between them. The germline gives CDR1 SNHLY, CDR2 FYNNEI. The CDR3 consists of 15 residues. CDR3 nucleotide sequence: TGTGCCAGCAGGGATCTAATAAGCTCCTACAATGAGCAGTTCTTC. Protein product: CASRDLISSYNEQFF.

V and J are TRBV14 and TRBJ1-2; D unresolved. CDR1 is SGHDN and CDR2 is FVKESK in the germline V gene. V lost 4 bases and J lost 7, with 19 bases in between. The CDR3 totals 15 residues. CDR3 in amino acids: CASSRQREGRSGYTF. As DNA, the CDR3 is TGTGCCAGCAGCCGACAACGGGAGGGTCGGAGTGGCTACACCTTC. The full variable domain, rest sourced from reference TRBV14 and TRBJ1-2, is EAGVTQFPSHSVIEKGQTVTLRCDPISGHDNLYWYRRVMGKEIKFLLHFVKESKQDESGMPNNRFLAERTGGTYSTLKVQPAELEDSGVYFCASSRQREGRSGYTFGSGTRLTVV.

In this sample, this clone turned up once. The chain recombines TRBV2 with TRBJ2-1; D is possibly TRBD1 (6 bases). Trimming pared 10 bases from V and 6 bases from J, leaving 10 bases between. Germline CDR1 and CDR2: SNHLY and FYNNEI. The CDR3 covers 11 residues. The CDR3 DNA reads TGTGCCACCGTAGGGGGCAATGAGCAGTTCTTC. This encodes CATVGGNEQFF.

The count of this clone is one. The J gene is TRBJ1-4, the V gene TRBV7-4, with TRBD1 matching over 7 bases. With 1 base clipped from V and 2 bases from J, the junction kept 16 bases outside the gene matches. CDR3 length: 20 amino acids. Germline V lookup: CDR1 SGHVT, CDR2 SQSDAQ. The CDR3 DNA sequence: TGTGCCAGCAGCTTAGTAATAGGGGACAGCGTGCCCCTTACTAATGAAAAACTGTTTTTT. It encodes CASSLVIGDSVPLTNEKLFF.

In its sample, this clone was seen a few times. This chain joins TRBV27 and TRBJ1-5; D is unclear. Germline CDR1 is MNHEY and CDR2 is SMNVEV (reference sequence). The CDR3 spans 16 residues. V gave up 2 bases and J gave up 4 bases, with 15 bases separating them. The CDR3 is CASSLGPALGNQPQHF. DNA of the CDR3: TGTGCCAGCAGTTTAGGTCCAGCCCTCGGGAATCAGCCCCAGCATTTT.

This chain links TRBV7-9 with TRBJ2-1; D remains ambiguous. V dropped 5 bases and J dropped 0 bases, with 8 bases sitting between them. Germline V gives CDR1 SEHNR, CDR2 FQNEAQ (reference sequence). There are 14 residues in the CDR3. For the CDR3, the DNA is TGTGCCAGCAGCCCCGCGCGCTCCTACAATGAGCAGTTCTTC. Translating gives CASSPARSYNEQFF. The full variable domain, rest sourced from reference TRBV7-9 and TRBJ2-1, is DTGVSQNPRHKITKRGQNVTFRCDPISEHNRLYWYRQTLGQGPEFLTYFQNEAQLEKSRLLSDRFSAERPKGSFSTLEIQRTEQGDSAMYLCASSPARSYNEQFFGPGTRLTVL.

The gene calls are TRBV4-1 and TRBJ1-1; D gene ambiguous. Between the trimmed V and J ends, which lost 1 base and 5 bases, there was a span of 8 bases. Germline CDR1 reads MGHRA; CDR2 reads YSYEKL. The CDR3 length is 13 residues. DNA of the CDR3: TGCGCCAGCAGCCAAGGTGGGGTAACTGAAGCTTTCTTT. Amino acid sequence: CASSQGGVTEAFF.

This chain links TRBV19 with TRBJ2-3; TRBD1 is a possible D gene (5 bases). V was shortened by 3 bases and J by 8 bases, with 12 bases between the two germline ends. CDR3 length: 13 residues. CDR1 and CDR2 (germline): LNHDA, SQIVND (reference sequence). CDR3: CASSMVLGVTQYF. CDR3 in DNA: TGTGCCAGTAGTATGGTCTTAGGGGTTACGCAGTATTTT.

The V call is TRBV4-2, the J call TRBJ1-1, with D perhaps TRBD1 (5 bases). Germline-derived CDR1 and CDR2 are LGHNA and YNFKEQ. Trimming left V 6 bases short and J 3 bases short, with 20 bases between. The CDR3 covers 16 residues. As DNA, the CDR3 is TGTGCCAGCAGTCGACCTGAAGGGGCTGTGGACACTGAAGCTTTCTTT. Protein: CASSRPEGAVDTEAFF.

The chain uses TRBV19 and TRBJ2-3, with D unresolved. Germline CDR1 reads LNHDA; CDR2 reads SQIVND (reference sequence). Trimming stripped 5 bases from V and 1 base from J, with 13 bases between. The CDR3 has 15 residues. The CDR3 bases are TGTGCCAGTAGTGTCCTAGTGGTGGGCACAGATACGCAGTATTTT. Translating gives CASSVLVVGTDTQYF.

This chain links TRBV4-1 with TRBJ2-2; D not certain. Germline CDR1 MGHRA, CDR2 YSYEKL. The CDR3 has 15 residues. The germline V and J ends were trimmed by 0 bases and 5 bases, with 10 bases remaining between them. The CDR3 DNA follows: TGCGCCAGCAGCCAAGACAAATATAGTACCGGGGAGCTGTTTTTT. As protein: CASSQDKYSTGELFF.